The source of this T cell receptor beta chain is a study of Ad26.COV2.S vaccination and SARS-CoV-2 variants. Whole-study context: The vaccine Ad26.COV2.S was put into the muscle once, or twice with 56 days between. General study results and limits: Recipients given vaccine exceeded placebo recipients in spike-specific TCR breadth. Similar non-spike TCR breadth was observed in recipients of vaccine and of placebo.

Remarks on this clone: Its target is not known.

Documented treatment: 15 to 20 received Ad26.COV2.S at low or high dose, single or two shots; about 5 received placebo; per-sample allocation not given. Following the first vaccine or placebo injection, samples were taken on day 63. Aged 18-55 years, donor was enrolled in Boston in about 2020. The data were produced by immunoSEQ multiplex PCR, yet TCRdb's version contains in-frame clones alone and is incomplete. The data hold around 380,000 clones, with around nine tenths observed a single time. The sample in question was peripheral blood, obtained in a trial of Ad26.COV2.S vaccine versus placebo. This TCR came from a person aged 18-65 years who received the Ad26.COV2.S COVID-19 vaccine or a placebo.

The CDR3 coding sequence is TGTGCCATCAGTGAAGGGCAGGGTGTCTATGGCTACACCTTC. Its protein product is CAISEGQGVYGYTF. V is TRBV10-3 and J is TRBJ1-2; TRBD1 might be the D (5 bases). This CDR3 is 14 amino acids long. CDR1 is ENHRY and CDR2 is SYGVKD in the germline V gene. Trimming stripped 3 bases from V and 4 bases from J, with 12 bases between.